The 24 T cell receptor beta chains below all came from one sample that was sequenced in a study of cytotoxic CD8 clonotypes in ibrutinib-treated CLL. This table comes from immunoSEQ multiplex PCR, and its TCRdb copy is limited to in-frame clones, with some not included. The table lists around 250,000 clones, less than 75% of them singletons, with just over 15% in the top ten. This material consisted of PBMCs, taken after 24 months of ibrutinib treatment. Receptor source: a human donor with chronic lymphocytic leukemia.

The chain carries TRBV28 and TRBJ1-1, with 11 positions matching TRBD1. Germline V gene data show CDR1 as MDHEN and CDR2 as SYDVKM. V was clipped by 5 bases and J by 5 bases; unmatched bases: 7. The CDR3 length is 15 residues. The CDR3: CASSKPGQGVTEAFF. The CDR3 DNA reads TGTGCCAGCAGTAAACCGGGACAGGGGGTGACTGAAGCTTTCTTT.

The rearrangement uses TRBV14 and TRBJ1-2, with a tentative D call TRBD1 (6 bases). This CDR3 region has 14 residues. Germline assignment: CDR1 SGHDN and CDR2 FVKESK. V shed 3 bases and J shed 4 bases, with 12 bases lying between them. This CDR3 reads CASSQDSVGYGYTF. Here the CDR3 DNA reads TGTGCCAGCAGCCAGGACAGCGTGGGCTATGGCTACACCTTC.

This sequence joins TRBV29-1 and TRBJ2-3; D call uncertain. CDR1 is SQVTM, CDR2 ANQGSEA, per germline. The CDR3 has 13 residues. V was shortened by 7 bases and J by 3 bases, with 14 bases between the two germline ends. CDR3 in DNA: TGCAGCGCTGCGAAGATGTTTACAGATACGCAGTATTTT. This translates into CSAAKMFTDTQYF.

This chain connects TRBV5-1 to TRBJ2-2; D is perhaps TRBD1 (6 bases). V lost 4 bases, J lost 1 base, and 14 bases lay in between. CDR1 SGHRS and CDR2 YFSETQ come from the germline V gene. This CDR3 spans 16 amino acids. This CDR3 reads CASSESPTGNTGELFF. The DNA for the CDR3 is TGCGCCAGCAGCGAAAGCCCGACAGGGAACACCGGGGAGCTGTTTTTT.

V is TRBV5-8 and J is TRBJ2-5; D uncertain. Looked up from germline, CDR1 is SGHTS and CDR2 is YDEGEE. V lost 5 bases and J 4 bases, leaving 15 bases between the germline ends. The CDR3 loop spans 14 amino acids. This chain's CDR3 is CASRLLVIRETQYF. As DNA, the CDR3 is TGTGCCAGCAGATTATTGGTTATCCGAGAGACCCAGTACTTC.

The chain combines TRBV5-1 with TRBJ2-1, with TRBD2 identical over 13 bases. The CDR3 extends over 16 amino acids. Per germline, CDR1 SGHRS and CDR2 YFSETQ. Trimming at V came to 4 bases and at J to 9 bases, leaving 10 bases not matched to a gene. CDR3 nucleotide sequence: TGCGCCAGCAGCATAACGGGACTAGCGGGAATGGTTGAGCAGTTCTTC. This codes for CASSITGLAGMVEQFF.

The chain links TRBV19 to TRBJ2-7; 9 bases line up with TRBD1. J gave up 2 bases and V 0 bases, and 2 bases lay outside the gene matches. The CDR3 is 15 residues long. Per the germline V gene, CDR1 is LNHDA and CDR2 is SQIVND (reference sequence). DNA for the CDR3: TGTGCCAGTAGTATAGAGGGGACAGGGCCCTACGAGCAGTACTTC. Encoded protein: CASSIEGTGPYEQYF. The full variable domain, rest sourced from reference TRBV19 and TRBJ2-7, is DGGITQSPKYLFRKEGQNVTLSCEQNLNHDAMYWYRQDPGQGLRLIYYSQIVNDFQKGDIAEGYSVSREKKESFPLTVTSAQKNPTAFYLCASSIEGTGPYEQYFGPGTRLTVT.

The chain is built from TRBV27 and TRBJ1-1, with 11 nucleotides matching TRBD1. The V gene's germline CDR1 is MNHEY and CDR2 SMNVEV (reference sequence). The CDR3 extends over 14 amino acids. V lost 6 bases, J lost 1 base, and 1 base stayed unmatched. Here the CDR3 DNA reads TGTGCCAGCAGGGGACAGGGGGAGAACACTGAAGCTTTCTTT. This encodes CASRGQGENTEAFF.

The rearrangement uses TRBV14 and TRBJ1-4; 8 nucleotides match TRBD1. Per the germline V gene, CDR1 is SGHDN and CDR2 is FVKESK. The V segment lost 3 bases and the J segment 5 bases; nucleotides outside the gene matches: 5. This CDR3 has 15 residues. The CDR3 loop reads CASSHYRQGNEKLFF. CDR3 in DNA: TGTGCCAGCAGCCATTATCGACAGGGGAATGAAAAACTGTTTTTT.

This clone was counted between two and nine times. Here the CDR3 reads CASSPRSSSYEQYF. In DNA form, the CDR3 reads TGTGCCAGCAGCCCACGGTCTAGCTCCTACGAGCAGTACTTC. The rearrangement links TRBV9 to TRBJ2-7; D is ambiguous. Germline V gene data show CDR1 as SGDLS and CDR2 as YYNGEE. Trimming stripped 4 bases from V and 0 bases from J, with 11 bases between. The CDR3 sequence is 14 residues long. Full variable domain (remainder filled in from reference TRBV9 and TRBJ2-7): DSGVTQTPKHLITATGQRVTLRCSPRSGDLSVYWYQQSLDQGLQFLIQYYNGEERAKGNILERFSAQQFPDLHSELNLSSLELGDSALYFCASSPRSSSYEQYFGPGTRLTVT.

This sequence joins TRBV7-8 and TRBJ2-7; no clear D gene. Trimming cost V 5 bases and J 0 bases, with 5 bases left between them. The CDR3 length is 12 residues. Germline CDR1 and CDR2: SGHVS and FQNEAQ. The CDR3 bases are TGTGCCAGCAGCCAGCTCTCCTACGAGCAGTACTTC. Translated: CASSQLSYEQYF.

A remark on this clone: Other nucleotide sequences in the sample specify the same CDR3. The chain is built from TRBV27 and TRBJ1-1; a possible D gene is TRBD1 (6 bases). Germline values: CDR1 MNHEY, CDR2 SMNVEV (reference sequence). Trimming took off 0 bases at V and 4 bases at J, with 6 bases between the two ends. The CDR3 sequence is 13 residues long. The CDR3 loop is CASSLSGGTEAFF. The CDR3 DNA reads as TGTGCCAGCAGTTTATCAGGGGGCACTGAAGCTTTCTTT.

This chain links TRBV6-5 with TRBJ2-7, with D possibly being TRBD2 (7 bases). The V end lost 4 bases, the J end lost 2 bases, and 12 bases lay between the germline ends. The CDR3 covers 14 residues. The V gene's germline CDR1 is MNHEY and CDR2 SVGAGI. CDR3 sequence: CASSLGEGAYEQYF. The DNA for the CDR3 is TGTGCCAGCAGTTTGGGGGAGGGGGCCTACGAGCAGTACTTC.

This clone has just a few counts. The genes are TRBV5-6 and TRBJ2-7; D uncertain. The V end was cut by 7 bases, the J end by 3 bases, with 14 bases between. The CDR3 length is 13 residues. In germline, CDR1 is SGHDT, CDR2 YYEEEE. The CDR3 DNA reads as TGTGCCAGCGGCGATGGGGTGATCTACGAGCAGTACTTC. This encodes CASGDGVIYEQYF.

The V and J genes are TRBV27 and TRBJ2-7; 10 bases line up with TRBD1. The CDR3 is 15 residues long. The germline gives CDR1 MNHEY, CDR2 SMNVEV (reference sequence). The ends lost 4 bases at V and 0 bases at J; junction bases unmatched: 3. Here the CDR3 DNA reads TGTGCCAGCAGTTCCCGGGACAGGGGCTCCTACGAGCAGTACTTC. Translating it yields CASSSRDRGSYEQYF.

The chain recombines TRBV6-5 with TRBJ1-2, with a weak D call TRBD1 (5 bases). V was trimmed by 6 bases and J by 4 bases, leaving 15 bases between them. Per the germline V gene, CDR1 is MNHEY and CDR2 is SVGAGI. There are 14 residues in the CDR3. The CDR3 loop reads CASSPPDKGYGYTF. DNA of the CDR3: TGTGCCAGCAGCCCCCCGGACAAGGGCTATGGCTACACCTTC.

The rearrangement uses TRBV27 and TRBJ2-7; TRBD2 matches 8 bases. CDR1 is MNHEY and CDR2 is SMNVEV in the germline V gene (reference sequence). CDR3 length: 15 residues. V trimming: 8 bases; J trimming: 0 bases; junction bases outside the gene matches: 9. The CDR3 loop reads CASSSRGGSSYEQYF. CDR3 bases: TGTGCCAGCTCTTCCCGGGGGGGGTCCTCCTACGAGCAGTACTTC.

The table lists this clone with many counts. The chain combines TRBV15 with TRBJ1-2; 8 bases are shared with TRBD1. The length of the CDR3 is 14 residues. Germline CDR1 and CDR2: LNHNV and YYDKDF (reference sequence). With 0 bases clipped from V and 7 bases from J, the junction kept 4 bases outside the gene matches. The CDR3 is CATSREAGGRGYTF. CDR3 coding DNA: TGTGCCACCAGCAGAGAAGCAGGGGGCCGTGGCTACACCTTC.

This clone was counted a single time. The chain combines TRBV4-2 with TRBJ2-7; 9 nucleotides align to TRBD2. The CDR3 totals 18 residues. Germline CDR1 and CDR2: LGHNA and YNFKEQ. V lost 0 bases, J lost 7 bases, and 16 bases stayed unmatched. The CDR3 loop is CASSQDPFRSGGLLEQYF. CDR3 DNA: TGTGCCAGCAGCCAAGACCCCTTTCGGAGCGGGGGGCTTTTAGAGCAGTACTTC.

The rearrangement uses TRBV20-1 and TRBJ2-7, with 13 bases aligning to TRBD2. The CDR3 spans 11 residues. Germline assignment: CDR1 DFQATT and CDR2 SNEGSKA (reference sequence). CDR3 in DNA: TGCGGAGGGACTAGCGGGATCGAGCAGTACTTC. This gives the protein CGGTSGIEQYF.

Only a few counts were recorded for this clone. The V gene is TRBV11-3, the J gene TRBJ2-7; 10 positions match TRBD2. The CDR3 contains 16 residues. Germline CDR1 and CDR2: SGHNT and YENEEA. V shed 4 bases, J shed 5 bases, and the junction held 11 bases outside the gene matches. The CDR3 DNA follows: TGTGCCAGCAGCTGGGGATATAGCGGGAGGAGGGACGAGCAGTACTTC. This translates into CASSWGYSGRRDEQYF.

The chain couples TRBV28 to TRBJ2-7; 8 bases match TRBD2. The germline V gene has CDR1 MDHEN and CDR2 SYDVKM. This CDR3 comprises 15 residues. V trimming: 1 base; J trimming: 3 bases; junction bases outside the gene matches: 5. The CDR3 sequence is CASSLFAGGGYEQYF. The CDR3 region has the DNA TGTGCCAGCAGTTTATTTGCGGGAGGTGGCTACGAGCAGTACTTC.

The chain uses TRBV5-1 and TRBJ2-3; D not resolved. Germline-derived CDR1 and CDR2 are SGHRS and YFSETQ. V lost 2 bases and J lost 7, with 14 bases in between. This CDR3 region has 14 residues. In nucleotides, the CDR3 is TGCGCCAGCAGCTTCTCTTCGACGGACCATACGCAGTATTTT. Its protein product is CASSFSSTDHTQYF.

V and J are TRBV15 and TRBJ1-3, with TRBD1 as a possible D gene (5 bases). This CDR3 is 16 amino acids long. Trimming stripped 1 base from V and 0 bases from J, with 10 bases between. Germline V gives CDR1 LNHNV, CDR2 YYDKDF (reference sequence). The CDR3 region has the DNA TGTGCCACCAGCAGAGCGGGGACGGTCTCTGGAAACACCATATATTTT. This codes for CATSRAGTVSGNTIYF.